This T cell receptor (beta chain) was sequenced for a study of cytomegalovirus exposure and HLA in healthy donors. Note on this clone: Its antigen is undetermined.

The donors were in the 120-subject validation cohort, distinct from the approximately 670-subject first cohort. The table came from immunoSEQ multiplex PCR; TCRdb's copy has only in-frame clones and leaves some out. The sample holds approximately 210,000 clones, about 82% seen once. Study observations and caveats: A list of 150 or so TCR beta chains associated with cytomegalovirus was given. With high specificity and sensitivity, the classifier reportedly diagnosed cytomegalovirus status. Among TCR sequences, most were rare, though some public TCRs appeared in many donors.

Germline trimming cut 4 bases from V and 2 bases from J; bases unmatched to any gene: 5. Germline CDR1 and CDR2: SGHRS and YFSETQ. This CDR3 has 15 amino acids. The clonotype comes from a woman aged 18-29 years in good health and CMV-seronegative. This rearrangement joins TRBV5-1 to TRBJ1-2, with 10 bases lining up with TRBD1. The sample was PBMCs. CDR3 in DNA: TGCGCCAGCAGCGGCGGGACAGGGGTGAACTATGGCTACACCTTC. Amino acid sequence: CASSGGTGVNYGYTF.